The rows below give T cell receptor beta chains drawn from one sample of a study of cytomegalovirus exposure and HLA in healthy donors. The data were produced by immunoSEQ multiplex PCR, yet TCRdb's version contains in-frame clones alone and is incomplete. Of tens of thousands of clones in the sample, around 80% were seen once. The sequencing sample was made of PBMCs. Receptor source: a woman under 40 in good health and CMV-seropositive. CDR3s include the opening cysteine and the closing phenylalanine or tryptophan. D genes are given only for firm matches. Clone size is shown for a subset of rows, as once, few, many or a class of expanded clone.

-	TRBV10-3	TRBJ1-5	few	CAIGNSGYSGSNQPQHF
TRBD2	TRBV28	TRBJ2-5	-	CASSLPTSGRETQYF
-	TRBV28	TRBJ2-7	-	CAINRGSYEQYF
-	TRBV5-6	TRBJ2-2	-	CASSLVQGSGELFF
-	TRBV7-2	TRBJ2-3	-	CASSLRHLSWGADTQYF
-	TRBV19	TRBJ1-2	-	CASSMGTRIFNYGYTF
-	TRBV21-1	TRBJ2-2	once	CASSKEWQYTGELFF
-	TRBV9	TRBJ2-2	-	CASSPDRTGELFF
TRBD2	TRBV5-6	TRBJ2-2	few	CASSSPGLAGNTGELFF
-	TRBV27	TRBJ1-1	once	CASSLQAPGTEAFF
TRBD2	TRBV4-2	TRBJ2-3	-	CASSQGGSGTDTQYF
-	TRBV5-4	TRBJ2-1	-	CASSSDLSSYNEQFF
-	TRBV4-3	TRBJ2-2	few	CASSQENRDTGELFF
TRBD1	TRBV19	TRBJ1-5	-	CASSAPQGAGNQPQHF
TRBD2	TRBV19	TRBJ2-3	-	CASSIVSGRDTQYF
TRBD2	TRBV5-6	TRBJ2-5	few	CASSSPAGARETQYF
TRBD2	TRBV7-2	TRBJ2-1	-	CASSETSALGGQFF
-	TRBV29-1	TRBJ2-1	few	CSVEAFVSGGRSEQFF
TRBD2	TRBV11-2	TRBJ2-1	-	CASNPEAAGGYNEQFF
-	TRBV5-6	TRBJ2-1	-	CASSLAHSGNYNEQFF
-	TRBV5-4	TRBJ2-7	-	CASSPGMGGEQYF
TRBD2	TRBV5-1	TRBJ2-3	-	CASSLLAGGVRADTQYF
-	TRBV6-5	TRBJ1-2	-	CASRWGEVYGYTF
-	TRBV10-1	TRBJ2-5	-	CASSDGNQYQETQYF
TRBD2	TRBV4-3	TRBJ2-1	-	CASSLGREGSNEQFF
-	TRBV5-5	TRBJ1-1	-	CASSLEAGLTEAFF
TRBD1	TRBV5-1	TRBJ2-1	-	CASSRQGTSYNEQFF
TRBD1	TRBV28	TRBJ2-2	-	CASSWGKGQGIPGELFF
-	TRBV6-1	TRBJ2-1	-	CASSEGGQHNEQFF
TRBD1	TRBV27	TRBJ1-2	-	CASSRPTGAGPYGYTF
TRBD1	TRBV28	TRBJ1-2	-	CASSPGGQGDYGYTF
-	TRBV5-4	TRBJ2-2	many	CASSLPVDTGELFF
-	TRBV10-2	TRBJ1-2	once	CASSEFGGPNYGYTF
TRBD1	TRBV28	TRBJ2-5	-	CASSLRQGASGWETQYF
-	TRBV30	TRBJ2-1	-	CAWRITSYNEQFF
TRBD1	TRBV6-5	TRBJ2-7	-	CASSPNPGTGREQYF